These 6 T cell receptor beta chains were all obtained from the same sample, sequenced in a study of blood T cell repertoires in COVID-19. The assay was immunoSEQ multiplex PCR, and TCRdb's table has in-frame clones only and misses some. The sample holds 35,000 to 50,000 clones, 86% seen once. The sample consisted of peripheral blood. The receptors were gathered from a man aged 60 to 69 with active COVID-19.

The genes are TRBV19 and TRBJ1-5, with D possibly being TRBD1 (5 bases). The CDR3 runs to 13 residues. V was trimmed by 7 bases and J by 0 bases, leaving 7 bases between them. In germline, CDR1 is LNHDA, CDR2 SQIVND (reference sequence). CDR3 nucleotide sequence: TGTGCCAGTATGGGGCTTAGCAATCAGCCCCAGCATTTT. Encoded protein: CASMGLSNQPQHF.

This sequence joins TRBV6-6 and TRBJ2-3, with 8 positions matching TRBD2. The CDR3 has 14 amino acids. With 5 bases clipped from V and 5 bases from J, the junction kept 6 bases outside the gene matches. Germline V gene lookup returns CDR1 MNHNY and CDR2 SVGAGI (reference sequence). The CDR3 loop is CASSGGGRRDTQYF. The CDR3, as DNA: TGTGCCAGCAGTGGAGGCGGGAGGAGAGATACGCAGTATTTT.

The rearrangement links TRBV4-1 to TRBJ2-1; TRBD1 matches at 12 bases. CDR3 length equals 14 residues. Germline trimming cut 6 bases from V and 7 bases from J; bases unmatched to any gene: 4. Germline-derived CDR1 and CDR2 are MGHRA and YSYEKL. The CDR3 nucleotides are TGCGCCAGCAGGCCGGGACAGGGGGCGAATGAGCAGTTCTTC. Its protein is CASRPGQGANEQFF.

This rearrangement joins TRBV6-5 to TRBJ1-2, with D unresolved. The CDR3 is 13 residues long. Germline loops: CDR1 MNHEY, CDR2 SVGAGI. CDR3 sequence (DNA): TGTGGCGCCGCAGCGTCGACTAACATAGGCTACACCTTC. Protein product: CGAAASTNIGYTF.

The chain combines TRBV7-3 with TRBJ2-1; D is perhaps TRBD2 (5 bases). The V end lost 5 bases, the J end lost 8 bases, and 16 bases lay between the germline ends. The CDR3 has 14 residues. CDR1 is SGHTA, CDR2 FQGTGA, per germline. CDR3 sequence reads: CASSQDLVGDEQFF. The CDR3 nucleotides are TGTGCCAGCAGCCAGGACTTGGTGGGCGATGAGCAGTTCTTC. Drawing the rest from reference TRBV7-3 and TRBJ2-1, the complete variable domain is GAGVSQTPSNKVTEKGKYVELRCDPISGHTALYWYRQSLGQGPEFLIYFQGTGAADDSGLPNDRFFAVRPEGSVSTLKIQRTERGDSAVYLCASSQDLVGDEQFFGPGTRLTVL.

V gene TRBV18 combines with J gene TRBJ2-3; D is undetermined. The germline V gene has CDR1 KGHSH and CDR2 LQKENI. Deletions cut 2 bases from V and 3 bases from J, with 9 bases between. The CDR3 has 14 residues. CDR3: CASSPDIRTDTQYF. The CDR3 DNA reads as TGTGCCAGCTCACCAGATATTCGGACAGATACGCAGTATTTT.